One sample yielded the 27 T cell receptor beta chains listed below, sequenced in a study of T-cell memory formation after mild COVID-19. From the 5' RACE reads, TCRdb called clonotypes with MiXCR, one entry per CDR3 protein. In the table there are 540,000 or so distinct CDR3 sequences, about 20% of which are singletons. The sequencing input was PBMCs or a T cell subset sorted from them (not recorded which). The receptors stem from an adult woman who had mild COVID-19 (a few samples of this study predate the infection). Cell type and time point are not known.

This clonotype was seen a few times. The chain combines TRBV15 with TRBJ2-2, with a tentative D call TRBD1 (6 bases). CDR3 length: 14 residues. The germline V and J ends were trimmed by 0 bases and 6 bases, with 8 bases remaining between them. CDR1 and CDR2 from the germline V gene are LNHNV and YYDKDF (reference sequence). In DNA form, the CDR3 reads TGTGCCACCAGCAGAGATAAGGGGGCCGGGGAGCTGTTTTTT. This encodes CATSRDKGAGELFF.

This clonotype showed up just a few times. CDR3 sequence reads: CSAWGLAGVSYEQYF. CDR3 in DNA: TGCAGTGCCTGGGGACTAGCGGGGGTCTCCTACGAGCAGTACTTC. V and J are TRBV20-1 and TRBJ2-7; the match to TRBD2 covers 14 bases. Germline CDR1 is DFQATT and CDR2 is SNEGSKA (reference sequence). Trimming cost V 6 bases and J 0 bases; bases outside gene matches: 4. This CDR3 is built from 15 residues.

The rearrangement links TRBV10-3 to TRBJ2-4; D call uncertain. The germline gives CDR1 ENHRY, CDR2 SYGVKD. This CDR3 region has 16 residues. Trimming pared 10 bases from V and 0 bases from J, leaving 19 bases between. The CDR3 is CATSNQIALAKNIQYF. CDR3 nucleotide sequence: TGTGCCACCTCGAACCAGATCGCTCTAGCCAAAAACATTCAGTACTTC.

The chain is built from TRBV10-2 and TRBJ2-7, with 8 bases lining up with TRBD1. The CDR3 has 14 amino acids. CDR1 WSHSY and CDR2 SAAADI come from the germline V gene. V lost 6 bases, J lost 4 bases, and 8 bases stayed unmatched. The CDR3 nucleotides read TGCGCCAGCAGGACCCAGGGGGCGCGGTACGAGCAGTACTTC. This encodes CASRTQGARYEQYF.

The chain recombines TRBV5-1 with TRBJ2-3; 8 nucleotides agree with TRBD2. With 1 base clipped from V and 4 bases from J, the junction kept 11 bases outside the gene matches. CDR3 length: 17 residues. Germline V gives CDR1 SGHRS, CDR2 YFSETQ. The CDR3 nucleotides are TGCGCCAGCAGCTTGAGGGGAGCGGGAGATGGTGCAGATACGCAGTATTTT. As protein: CASSLRGAGDGADTQYF.

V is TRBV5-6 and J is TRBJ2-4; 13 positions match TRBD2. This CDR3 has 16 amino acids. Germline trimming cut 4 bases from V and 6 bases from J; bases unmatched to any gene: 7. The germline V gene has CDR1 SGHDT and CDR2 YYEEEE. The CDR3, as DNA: TGTGCCAGCAGCCTACTAGCGGGAGGGCCGGGAAACATTCAGTACTTC. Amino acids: CASSLLAGGPGNIQYF.

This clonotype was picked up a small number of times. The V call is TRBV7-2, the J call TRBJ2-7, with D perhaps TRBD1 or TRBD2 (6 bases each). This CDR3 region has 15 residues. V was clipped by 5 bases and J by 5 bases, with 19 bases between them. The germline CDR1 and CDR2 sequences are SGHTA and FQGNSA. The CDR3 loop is CASSLGGLASDEQYF. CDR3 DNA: TGTGCCAGCAGCCTGGGGGGCCTAGCGTCTGACGAGCAGTACTTC.

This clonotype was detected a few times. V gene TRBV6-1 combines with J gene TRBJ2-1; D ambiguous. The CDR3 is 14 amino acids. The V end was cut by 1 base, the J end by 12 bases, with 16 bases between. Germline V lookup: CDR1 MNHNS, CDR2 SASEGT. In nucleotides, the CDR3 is TGTGCCAGCAGTGAAGGTCCCGCTAGTGGTGGGCAGTTCTTC. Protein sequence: CASSEGPASGGQFF.

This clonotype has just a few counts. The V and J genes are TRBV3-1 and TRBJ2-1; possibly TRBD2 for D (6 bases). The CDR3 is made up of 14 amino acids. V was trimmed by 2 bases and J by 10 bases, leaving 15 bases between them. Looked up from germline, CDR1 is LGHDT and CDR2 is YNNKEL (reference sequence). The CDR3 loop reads CASSQPRMRGEQFF. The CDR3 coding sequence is TGTGCCAGCAGCCAACCGAGAATGCGGGGAGAGCAGTTCTTC.

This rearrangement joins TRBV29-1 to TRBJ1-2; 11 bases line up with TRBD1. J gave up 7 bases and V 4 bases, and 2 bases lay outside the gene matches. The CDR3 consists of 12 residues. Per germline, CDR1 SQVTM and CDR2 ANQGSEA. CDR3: CSVGDRGIGYTF. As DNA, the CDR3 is TGCAGCGTTGGGGACAGGGGGATTGGCTACACCTTC. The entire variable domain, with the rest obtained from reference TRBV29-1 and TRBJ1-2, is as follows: SAVISQKPSRDICQRGTSLTIQCQVDSQVTMMFWYRQQPGQSLTLIATANQGSEATYESGFVIDKFPISRPNLTFSTLTVSNMSPEDSSIYLCSVGDRGIGYTFGSGTRLTVV.

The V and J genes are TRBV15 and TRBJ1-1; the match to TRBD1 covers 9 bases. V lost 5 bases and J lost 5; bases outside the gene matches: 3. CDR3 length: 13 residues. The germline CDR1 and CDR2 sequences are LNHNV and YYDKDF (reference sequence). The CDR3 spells CATSAGTGTEAFF. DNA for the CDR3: TGTGCCACCAGCGCCGGGACAGGGACTGAAGCTTTCTTT.

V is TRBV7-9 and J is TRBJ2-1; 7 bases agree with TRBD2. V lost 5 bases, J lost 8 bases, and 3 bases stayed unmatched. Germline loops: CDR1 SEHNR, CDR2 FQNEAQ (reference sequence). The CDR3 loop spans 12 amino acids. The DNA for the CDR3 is TGTGCCAGCAGCACTAGCGTTGATGAGCAGTTCTTC. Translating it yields CASSTSVDEQFF.

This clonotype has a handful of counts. In DNA, the CDR3 is TGTGCCAGCAGACAGGCGGGGGAAGAGACCCAGTACTTC. Amino acids: CASRQAGEETQYF. The chain employs TRBV7-6 and TRBJ2-5, with 7 bases lining up with TRBD2. The CDR3 extends over 13 amino acids. Germline CDR1 reads SGHVS; CDR2 reads FNYEAQ. J lost 3 bases, V lost 6 bases, and 4 bases had no gene match.

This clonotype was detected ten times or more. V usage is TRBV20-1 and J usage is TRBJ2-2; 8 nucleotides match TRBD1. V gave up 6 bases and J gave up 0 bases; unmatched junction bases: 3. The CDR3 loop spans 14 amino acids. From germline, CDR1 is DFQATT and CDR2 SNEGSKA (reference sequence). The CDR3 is CSAQGAANTGELFF. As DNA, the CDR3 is TGCAGTGCGCAGGGGGCAGCGAACACCGGGGAGCTGTTTTTT.

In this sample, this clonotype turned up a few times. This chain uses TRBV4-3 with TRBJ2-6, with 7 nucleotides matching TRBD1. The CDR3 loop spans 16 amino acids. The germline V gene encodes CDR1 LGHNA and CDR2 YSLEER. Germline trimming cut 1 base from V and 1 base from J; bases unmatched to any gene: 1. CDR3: CASSQGQGSGANVLTF. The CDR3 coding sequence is TGCGCCAGCAGCCAAGGACAGGGTTCTGGGGCCAACGTCCTGACTTTC.

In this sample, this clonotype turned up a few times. The CDR3 DNA is TGTGCCAAATCTGGAAGGAATGGCTACACCTTC. The encoded protein is CAKSGRNGYTF. The chain combines TRBV2 with TRBJ1-2, with D uncertain. Germline CDR1 is SNHLY and CDR2 is FYNNEI. The length of the CDR3 is 11 residues. Trimming removed 10 bases from V and 6 bases from J, with 12 bases in between.

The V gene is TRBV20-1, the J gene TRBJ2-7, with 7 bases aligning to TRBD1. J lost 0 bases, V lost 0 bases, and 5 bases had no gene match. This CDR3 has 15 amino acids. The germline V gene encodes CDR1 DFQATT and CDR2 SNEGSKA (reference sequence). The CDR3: CSARDFDRASYEQYF. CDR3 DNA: TGCAGTGCTAGAGATTTTGACAGGGCCTCCTACGAGCAGTACTTC.

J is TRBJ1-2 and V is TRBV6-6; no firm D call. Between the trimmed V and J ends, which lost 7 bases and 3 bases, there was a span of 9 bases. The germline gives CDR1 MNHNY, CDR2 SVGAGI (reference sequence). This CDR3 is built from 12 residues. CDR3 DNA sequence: TGTGCCAGCACCAACTCTCACTATGGCTACACCTTC. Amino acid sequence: CASTNSHYGYTF.

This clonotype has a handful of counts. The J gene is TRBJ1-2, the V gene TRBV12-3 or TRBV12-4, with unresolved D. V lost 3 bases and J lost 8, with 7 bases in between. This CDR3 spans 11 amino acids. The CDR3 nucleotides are TGTGCCAGCAGTTTGGCAGGAGGCTACACCTTC. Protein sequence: CASSLAGGYTF.

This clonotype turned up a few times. This CDR3 reads CATSDPAGSTDTQYF. CDR3 nucleotides: TGTGCCACCAGTGACCCAGCGGGGAGCACAGATACGCAGTATTTT. This chain joins TRBV24-1 and TRBJ2-3; TRBD2 aligns across 7 bases. This CDR3 comprises 15 residues. V gave up 4 bases and J gave up 0 bases; unmatched junction bases: 3. Germline CDR1 is KGHDR and CDR2 is SFDVKD.

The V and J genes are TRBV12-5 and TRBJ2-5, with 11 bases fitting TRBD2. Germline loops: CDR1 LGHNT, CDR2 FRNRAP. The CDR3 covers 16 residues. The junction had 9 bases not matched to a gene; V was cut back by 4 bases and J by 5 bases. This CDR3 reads CASGSGSSGRWETQYF. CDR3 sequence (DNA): TGTGCTAGTGGTTCCGGTTCTAGCGGGAGGTGGGAGACCCAGTACTTC.

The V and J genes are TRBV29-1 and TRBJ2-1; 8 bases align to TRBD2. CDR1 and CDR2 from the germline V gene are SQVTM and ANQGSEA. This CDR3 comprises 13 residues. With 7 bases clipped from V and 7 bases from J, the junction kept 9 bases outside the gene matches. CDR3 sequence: CSGALSGINEQFF. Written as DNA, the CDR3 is TGCAGCGGCGCCCTTAGCGGGATTAATGAGCAGTTCTTC.

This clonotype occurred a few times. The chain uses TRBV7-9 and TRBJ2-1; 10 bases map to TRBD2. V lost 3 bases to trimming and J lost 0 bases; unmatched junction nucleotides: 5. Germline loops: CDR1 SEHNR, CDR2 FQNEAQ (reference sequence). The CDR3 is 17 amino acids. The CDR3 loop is CASSLIPSGGSYNEQFF. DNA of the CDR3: TGTGCCAGCAGCTTGATACCTAGCGGGGGCTCCTACAATGAGCAGTTCTTC. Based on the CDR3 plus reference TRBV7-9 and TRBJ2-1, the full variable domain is DTGVSQNPRHKITKRGQNVTFRCDPISEHNRLYWYRQTLGQGPEFLTYFQNEAQLEKSRLLSDRFSAERPKGSFSTLEIQRTEQGDSAMYLCASSLIPSGGSYNEQFFGPGTRLTVL.

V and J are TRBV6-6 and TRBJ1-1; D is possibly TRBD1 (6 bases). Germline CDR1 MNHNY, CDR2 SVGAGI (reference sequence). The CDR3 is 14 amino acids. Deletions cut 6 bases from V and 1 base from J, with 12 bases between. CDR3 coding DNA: TGTGCCAGCAGGGGGCTGACAGGGAACACTGAAGCTTTCTTT. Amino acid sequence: CASRGLTGNTEAFF.

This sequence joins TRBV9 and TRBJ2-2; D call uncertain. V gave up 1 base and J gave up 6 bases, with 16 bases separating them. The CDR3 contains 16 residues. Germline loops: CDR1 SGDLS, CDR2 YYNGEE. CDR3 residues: CASSVRAASSPGELFF. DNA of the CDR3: TGTGCCAGCAGCGTAAGGGCAGCTTCCTCACCCGGGGAGCTGTTTTTT.

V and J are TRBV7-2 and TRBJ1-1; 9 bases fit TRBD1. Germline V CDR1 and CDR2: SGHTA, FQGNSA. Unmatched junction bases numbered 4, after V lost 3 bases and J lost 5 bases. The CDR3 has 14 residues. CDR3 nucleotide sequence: TGTGCCAGCAGCTTGCGGACAGGGGTGACTGAAGCTTTCTTT. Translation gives CASSLRTGVTEAFF.

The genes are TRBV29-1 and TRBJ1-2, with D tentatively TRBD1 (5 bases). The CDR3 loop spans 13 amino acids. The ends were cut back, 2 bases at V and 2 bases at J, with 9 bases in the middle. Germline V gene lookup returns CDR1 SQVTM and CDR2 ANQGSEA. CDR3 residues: CSVETGTNYGYTF. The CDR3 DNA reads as TGCAGCGTTGAAACCGGGACCAACTATGGCTACACCTTC.